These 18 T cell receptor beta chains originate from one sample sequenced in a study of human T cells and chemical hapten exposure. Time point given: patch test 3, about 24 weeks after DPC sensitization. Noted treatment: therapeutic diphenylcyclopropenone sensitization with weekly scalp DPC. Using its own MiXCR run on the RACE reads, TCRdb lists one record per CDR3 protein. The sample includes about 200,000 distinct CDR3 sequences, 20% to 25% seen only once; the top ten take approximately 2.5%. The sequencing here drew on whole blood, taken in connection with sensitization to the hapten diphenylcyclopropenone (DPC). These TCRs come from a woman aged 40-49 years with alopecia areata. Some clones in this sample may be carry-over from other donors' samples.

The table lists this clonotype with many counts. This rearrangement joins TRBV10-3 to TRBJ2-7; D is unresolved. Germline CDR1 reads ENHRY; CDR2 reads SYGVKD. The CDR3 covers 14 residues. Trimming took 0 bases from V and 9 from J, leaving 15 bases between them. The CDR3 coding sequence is TGTGCCATCAGTGAGTCCCTACCCACGGCCGCGCAGTACTTC. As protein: CAISESLPTAAQYF.

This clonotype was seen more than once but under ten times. In DNA form, the CDR3 reads TGTGCCAGCAGTCGTAGCGGGAGGACAGATACGCAGTATTTT. It is translated as CASSRSGRTDTQYF. The rearrangement joins TRBV12-3 or TRBV12-4 to TRBJ2-3; 10 bases match TRBD2. There are 14 residues in the CDR3. With V trimmed by 5 bases and J by 3 bases, 2 bases remained unmatched.

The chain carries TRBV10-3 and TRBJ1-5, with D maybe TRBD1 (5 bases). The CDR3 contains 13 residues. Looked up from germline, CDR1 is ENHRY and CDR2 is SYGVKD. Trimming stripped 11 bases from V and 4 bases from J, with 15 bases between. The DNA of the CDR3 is TGTGCCGTAGGGACCGAGACTAATCAGCCCCAGCATTTT. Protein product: CAVGTETNQPQHF.

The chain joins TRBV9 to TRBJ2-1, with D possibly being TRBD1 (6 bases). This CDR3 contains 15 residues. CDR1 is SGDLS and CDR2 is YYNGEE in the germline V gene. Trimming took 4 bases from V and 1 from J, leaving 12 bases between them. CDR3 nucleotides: TGTGCCAGCAGCCCAAGACAGGCTTCCTACAATGAGCAGTTCTTC. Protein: CASSPRQASYNEQFF.

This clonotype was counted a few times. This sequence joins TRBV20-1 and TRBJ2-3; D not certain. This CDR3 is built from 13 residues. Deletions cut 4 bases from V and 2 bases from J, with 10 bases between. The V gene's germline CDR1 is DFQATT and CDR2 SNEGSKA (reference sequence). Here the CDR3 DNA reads TGCAGTGCTACGGTGGACCTCACAGATACGCAGTATTTT. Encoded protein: CSATVDLTDTQYF.

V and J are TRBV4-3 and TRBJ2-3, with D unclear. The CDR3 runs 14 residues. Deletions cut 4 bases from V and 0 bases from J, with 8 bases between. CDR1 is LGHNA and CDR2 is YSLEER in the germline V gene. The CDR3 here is CASSPVISTDTQYF. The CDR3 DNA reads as TGCGCCAGCAGCCCTGTTATAAGCACAGATACGCAGTATTTT.

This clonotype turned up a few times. The CDR3 DNA reads TGCAGCGTTTTTATGGACTCCTCTATCCCCAGCTCCTACAATGAGCAGTTCTTC. As protein: CSVFMDSSIPSSYNEQFF. The chain is built from TRBV29-1 and TRBJ2-1; the D gene is possibly TRBD2 (5 bases). Trimming left V 5 bases short and J 0 bases short, with 23 bases between. The CDR3 loop spans 18 amino acids. Germline-derived CDR1 and CDR2 are SQVTM and ANQGSEA.

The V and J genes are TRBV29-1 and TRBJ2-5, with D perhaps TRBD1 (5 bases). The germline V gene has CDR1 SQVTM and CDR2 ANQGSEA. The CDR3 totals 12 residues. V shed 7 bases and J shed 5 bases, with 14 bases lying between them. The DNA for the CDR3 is TGCAGCGGCGACCAGGGCCGGGAGACCCAGTACTTC. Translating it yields CSGDQGRETQYF.

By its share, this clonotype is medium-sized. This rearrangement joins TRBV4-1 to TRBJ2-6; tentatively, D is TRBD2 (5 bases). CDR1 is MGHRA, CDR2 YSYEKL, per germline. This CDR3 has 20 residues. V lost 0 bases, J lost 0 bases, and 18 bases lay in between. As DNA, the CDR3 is TGCGCCAGCAGCCAAGACTTGGTAGCTAGCCCTCTCTCTGGGGCCAACGTCCTGACTTTC. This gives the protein CASSQDLVASPLSGANVLTF.

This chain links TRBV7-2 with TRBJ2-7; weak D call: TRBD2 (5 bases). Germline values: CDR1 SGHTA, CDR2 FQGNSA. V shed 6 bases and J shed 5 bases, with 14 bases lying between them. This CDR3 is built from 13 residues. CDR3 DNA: TGTGCCAGCAGAACCCCCGCCGGGGACGAGCAGTACTTC. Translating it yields CASRTPAGDEQYF.

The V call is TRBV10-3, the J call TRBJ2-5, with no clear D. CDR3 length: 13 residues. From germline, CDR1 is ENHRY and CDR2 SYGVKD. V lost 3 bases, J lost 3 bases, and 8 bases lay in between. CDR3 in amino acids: CAISESGEETQYF. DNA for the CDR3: TGTGCCATCAGTGAAAGTGGGGAAGAGACCCAGTACTTC.

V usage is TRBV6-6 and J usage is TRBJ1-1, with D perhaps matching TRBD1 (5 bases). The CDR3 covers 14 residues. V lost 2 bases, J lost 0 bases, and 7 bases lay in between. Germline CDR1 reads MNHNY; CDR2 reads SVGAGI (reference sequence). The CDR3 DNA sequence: TGTGCCAGCAGTTACGGGGGGGTGAACACTGAAGCTTTCTTT. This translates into CASSYGGVNTEAFF.

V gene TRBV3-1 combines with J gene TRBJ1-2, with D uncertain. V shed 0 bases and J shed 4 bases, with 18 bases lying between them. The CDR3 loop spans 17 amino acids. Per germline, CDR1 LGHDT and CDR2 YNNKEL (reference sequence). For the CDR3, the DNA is TGTGCCAGCAGCCAAGATGCAGGTAGAGGTCCGGGCTATGGCTACACCTTC. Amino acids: CASSQDAGRGPGYGYTF.

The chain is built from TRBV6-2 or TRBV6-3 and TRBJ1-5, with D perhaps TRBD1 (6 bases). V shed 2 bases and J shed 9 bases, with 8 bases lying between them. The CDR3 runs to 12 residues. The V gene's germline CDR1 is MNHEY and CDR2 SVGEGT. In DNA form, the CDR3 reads TGTGCCAGCAGTTACCCGGGGGCGCCCCAGCATTTT. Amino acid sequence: CASSYPGAPQHF.

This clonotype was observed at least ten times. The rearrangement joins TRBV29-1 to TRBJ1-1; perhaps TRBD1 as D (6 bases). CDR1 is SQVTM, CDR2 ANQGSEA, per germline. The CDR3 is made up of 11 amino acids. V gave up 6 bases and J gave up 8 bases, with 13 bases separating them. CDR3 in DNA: TGCAGCGTCCCCCAGGGGCGGGAAGCTTTCTTT. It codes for CSVPQGREAFF. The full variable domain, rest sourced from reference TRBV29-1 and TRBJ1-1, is SAVISQKPSRDICQRGTSLTIQCQVDSQVTMMFWYRQQPGQSLTLIATANQGSEATYESGFVIDKFPISRPNLTFSTLTVSNMSPEDSSIYLCSVPQGREAFFGQGTRLTVV.

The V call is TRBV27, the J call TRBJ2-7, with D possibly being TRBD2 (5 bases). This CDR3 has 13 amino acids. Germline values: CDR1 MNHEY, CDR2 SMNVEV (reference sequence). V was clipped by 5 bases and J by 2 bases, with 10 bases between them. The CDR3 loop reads CASSTRGPYEQYF. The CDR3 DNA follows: TGTGCCAGCAGTACCCGGGGTCCCTACGAGCAGTACTTC.

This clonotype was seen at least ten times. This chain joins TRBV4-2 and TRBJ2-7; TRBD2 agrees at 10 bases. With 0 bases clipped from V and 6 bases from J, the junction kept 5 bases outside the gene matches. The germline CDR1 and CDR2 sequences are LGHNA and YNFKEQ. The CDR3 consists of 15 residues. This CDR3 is CASSQDLAGEGEQYF. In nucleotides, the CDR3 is TGTGCCAGCAGCCAAGATCTAGCGGGGGAAGGCGAGCAGTACTTC.

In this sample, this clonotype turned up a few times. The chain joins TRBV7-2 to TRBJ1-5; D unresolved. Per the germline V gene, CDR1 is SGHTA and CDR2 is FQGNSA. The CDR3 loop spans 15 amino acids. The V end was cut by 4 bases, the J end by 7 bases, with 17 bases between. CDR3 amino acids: CASSSQTRLAQPQHF. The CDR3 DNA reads TGTGCCAGCAGCTCTCAAACACGGCTGGCCCAGCCCCAGCATTTT.